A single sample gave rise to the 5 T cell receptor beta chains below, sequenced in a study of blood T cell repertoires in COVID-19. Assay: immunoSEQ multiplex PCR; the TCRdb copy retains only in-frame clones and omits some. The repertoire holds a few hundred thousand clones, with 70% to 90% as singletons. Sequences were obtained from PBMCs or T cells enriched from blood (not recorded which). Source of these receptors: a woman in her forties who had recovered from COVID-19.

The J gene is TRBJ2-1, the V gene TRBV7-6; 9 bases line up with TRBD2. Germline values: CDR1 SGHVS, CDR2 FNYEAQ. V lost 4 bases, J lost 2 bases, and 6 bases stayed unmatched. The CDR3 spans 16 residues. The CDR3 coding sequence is TGTGCCAGCAGCTCCCAAGCGGGAGGCCCCTACAATGAGCAGTTCTTC. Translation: CASSSQAGGPYNEQFF.

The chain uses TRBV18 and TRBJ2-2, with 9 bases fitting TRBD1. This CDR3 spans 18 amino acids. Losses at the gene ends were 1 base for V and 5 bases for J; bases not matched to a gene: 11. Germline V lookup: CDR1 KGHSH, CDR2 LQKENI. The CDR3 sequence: CASSPRPLQGARTGELFF. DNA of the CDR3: TGTGCCAGCTCACCACGGCCATTACAGGGGGCGCGAACCGGGGAGCTGTTTTTT. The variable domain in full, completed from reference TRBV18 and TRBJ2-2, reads NAGVMQNPRHLVRRRGQEARLRCSPMKGHSHVYWYRQLPEEGLKFMVYLQKENIIDESGMPKERFSAEFPKEGPSILRIQQVVRGDSAAYFCASSPRPLQGARTGELFFGEGSRLTVL.

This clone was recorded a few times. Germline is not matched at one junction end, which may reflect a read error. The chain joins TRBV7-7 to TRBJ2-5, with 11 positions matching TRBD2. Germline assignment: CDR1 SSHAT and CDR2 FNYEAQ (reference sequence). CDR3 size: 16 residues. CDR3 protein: CASSLNSGGAGETQYF. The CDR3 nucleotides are TGTGCTAGCAGCCTCAATAGCGGGGGGGCCGGGGAGACCCAGTACTTC. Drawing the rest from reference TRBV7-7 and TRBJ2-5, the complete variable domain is GAGVSQSPRYKVTKRGQDVTLRCDPISSHATLYWYQQALGQGPEFLTYFNYEAQPDKSGLPSDRFSAERPEGSISTLTIQRTEQRDSAMYRCASSLNSGGAGETQYFGPGTRLLVL.

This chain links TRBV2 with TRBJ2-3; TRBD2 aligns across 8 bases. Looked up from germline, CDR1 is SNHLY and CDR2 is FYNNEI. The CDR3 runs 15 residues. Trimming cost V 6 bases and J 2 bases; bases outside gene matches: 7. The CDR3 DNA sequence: TGTGCCAGCAGGGCGGGGGGCTTCTACACAGATACGCAGTATTTT. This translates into CASRAGGFYTDTQYF.

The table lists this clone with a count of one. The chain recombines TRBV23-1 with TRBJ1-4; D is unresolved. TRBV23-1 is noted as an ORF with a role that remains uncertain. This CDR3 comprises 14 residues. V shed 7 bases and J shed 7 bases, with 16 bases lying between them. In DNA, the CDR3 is TGCGCCAGCACCAAAGCCGGGGAGGGTGAAAAACTGTTTTTT. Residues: CASTKAGEGEKLFF.